This T cell receptor (beta chain) is drawn from a study of long-term antiretroviral therapy in people with HIV (dated by TCRdb to between 2020 and 2023). Regarding the complete study: The earliest samples were collected about a decade before the 2015 WHO recommendation for immediate ART, when ART was typically delayed until CD4 counts fell. No cross-contamination during QIAcube processing was shown when test extractions of a monoclonal T-cell line were performed alongside roughly 30 polyclonal samples. A total of 150 to 200 cryopreserved PBMC samples were contributed to the cohort by 30 adults with confirmed HIV infection, with samples collected serially over a mean of 6 years (range 1-12). Among the 30 or so participants with HIV, ten to eleven were female. A retrospective serial study tested whether ART initiation and durable HIV suppression were associated with changes in peripheral blood TRB repertoire composition and diversity. Study-level results and caveats: The samples span the years 2004 to 2017, and the ART regimens used at that time may not be as effective as current regimens. HIV repertoires had narrower CDR3 length ranges than controls, and the network structure suggested an antigen-experienced repertoire that shifted only slightly toward naive after ART. Owing to limited PBMC availability, only the TCR beta chain was sequenced, without alpha chain pairing. Expanded TRB clones identified before ART initiation dominated the repertoire at all time points, although this dominance fluctuated and declined in many PLHIV after ART. ART initiation was associated with a significant increase in TRB diversity, but diversity stayed significantly below transplant donor controls even after long-term ART. Inferences about post-ART repertoire changes are limited because no data were available on ART adherence, viral resistance or therapy changes. Because pre-ART samples had limited cell numbers, unsorted PBMC were profiled rather than sorted CD4+ and CD8+ T cells.

Participants were included only if at least one PBMC sample before ART initiation and at least two post-ART samples were available. Treatment was received in the United States of America by all participants with HIV. Before DNA extraction, cryopreserved samples of roughly 0.85-11 million PBMC were thawed and then washed. At the time of the earliest PBMC sample for each participant with HIV, ages ranged from about 23 to 60 years. PBMC samples from each participant spanned 1-4 timepoints before ART initiation and 2-8 timepoints after ART initiation, with a median of 7 samples. Serial HIV viral load, CD4+ T-cell count, ART history and demographic data were obtained for every participant. Genomic DNA was extracted from unsorted PBMC with a Qiagen kit on a QIAcube, with processing performed in batches of 12 samples. The immunoSEQ hsTCRB v3.0 assay was used at survey level resolution to sequence the TRB variable region. The target sequencing depth for TRB was 40,000-50,000 T-cell genomes per sample. An Illumina MiSeq with a v3 150-cycle kit was used to sequence the pooled TRB libraries. The source study handled its data this way. Repertoire analysis ran in R within a reproducible Nextflow workflow covering QC, data transformation and analysis. LymphoSeq2, an R package for exploring AIRR-Seq data, was used to implement custom analyses. Four samples yielding fewer than 5000 total TRB sequences were excluded, leaving 150 to 200 analyzed HIV repertoires. Among the 200 or so HIV repertoires that were kept, almost 60 were collected before ART initiation and under 150 were collected after ART initiation. Repertoires were downsampled to 5000 TRB nucleotide sequences, and summary statistics were averaged over 100 downsampling iterations. TRB sequences were retained for analysis only if CDR3 regions of at least seven amino acids were present. Diversity was measured with a Shannon entropy-derived clonality score and the Gini coefficient. Repertoire networks linked the top 5000 CDR3 amino acid sequences whenever two sequences differed by an edit distance of one. GLIPH2 predicted antigen specificity groups and MHC restriction for TRB CDR3 amino acid sequences. CDR3 amino acid sequences were matched against VDJdb and McPAS-TCR to flag known CMV, EBV, HIV or tissue antigen associations. Pre-ART, post-ART and control groups were compared with Wilcoxon signed-rank tests and Holm-Bonferroni correction. TCRdb stores this immuneACCESS table with in-frame sequences only. Part of the clones is absent; in the studies checked, under half of the shortfall reflects unresolved V genes, and no reason is known for the rest. The V and J calls and the clone size are those of that table, but D and trimming were determined from the DNA. The sample contains 25,000 to 30,000 clones, around 87% of them found a single time. 4% to 5.5% of the sample comes from the top ten.

Points on this clone: There is no known antigen for this receptor. There are no base qualities to consult, and no much larger clone falls within one base.

Trimming takes 1 base from V and 1 base from J, and the germline ends sit 11 bases apart. The germline V gene gives CDR1 as SGHVS and CDR2 as FQNEAQ. The CDR3 has 15 amino acids, counting the end cysteine and phenylalanine. Only the CDR3 region is kept as DNA, spanning 45 bases read in frame from base 1. Rearrangement joined TRBV7-8 to TRBJ2-7, with the D gene not confidently named. Sequences were derived from unsorted PBMCs, sampled 2.7 years after starting antiretroviral therapy. This TCR came from a man aged 35 to 55 with HIV. The sequenced DNA: TGTGCCAGCAGCTTAGATGACACCGGTTCCTACGAGCAGTACTTC. Protein translation: CASSLDDTGSYEQYF.